These T cell receptor beta chains were read from a single sample in a study of blood T cell repertoires in COVID-19. Produced via immunoSEQ multiplex PCR; TCRdb's table is partial and in-frame only. Of about 99,000 clones listed, about 86% were seen once; the top ten hold approximately 3.4%. What was sequenced was peripheral blood. Receptors were obtained from a woman aged 80 or over with active or convalescent COVID-19. The CDR3 runs from the conserved cysteine through the conserved F or W. The D gene is left open where the match is weak. Clone size is not always given. Where it is, it says once, few, many or a class for expanded clones.

V: TRBV18; D: TRBD1; size: .; J: TRBJ1-2; CDR3: CASSLTGAAKEGYTF; DNA: TGTGCCAGCTCACTGACAGGGGCCGCGAAGGAAGGCTACACCTTC
V: TRBV7-2; D: .; size: .; J: TRBJ1-6; CDR3: CASSQGQSNSPLHF; DNA: TGTGCCAGCAGCCAGGGCCAGAGTAATTCACCCCTCCACTTT
V: TRBV9; D: .; size: .; J: TRBJ1-1; CDR3: CASSVIRTSEAFF; DNA: TGTGCCAGCAGCGTAATAAGGACAAGTGAAGCTTTCTTT
V: TRBV2; D: TRBD1; size: .; J: TRBJ1-4; CDR3: CASRVTGVGNEKLFF; DNA: TGTGCCAGCAGGGTCACAGGGGTGGGTAATGAAAAACTGTTTTTT
V: TRBV2; D: .; size: .; J: TRBJ2-2; CDR3: CASNGQYTNTGELFF; DNA: TGTGCCAGCAATGGACAGTATACGAACACCGGGGAGCTGTTTTTT
V: TRBV29-1; D: .; size: once; J: TRBJ2-3; CDR3: CSVASAVPTDTQYF; DNA: TGCAGCGTTGCTAGCGCCGTACCCACAGATACGCAGTATTTT
V: TRBV28; D: .; size: .; J: TRBJ1-3; CDR3: CASSFLGAGNTIYF; DNA: TGTGCCAGCAGTTTTCTCGGGGCTGGAAACACCATATATTTT
V: TRBV6-5; D: .; size: once; J: TRBJ1-1; CDR3: CASSSPSMNTEAFF; DNA: TGTGCCAGCAGTTCCCCATCCATGAACACTGAAGCTTTCTTT
V: TRBV29-1; D: TRBD1; size: .; J: TRBJ2-1; CDR3: CSGHRGHEQFF; DNA: TGCAGCGGACACAGGGGACATGAGCAGTTCTTC
V: TRBV7-2; D: TRBD2; size: .; J: TRBJ2-3; CDR3: CASSLDKAGGTDTQYF; DNA: TGTGCCAGCAGCTTAGATAAGGCGGGAGGCACAGATACGCAGTATTTT
V: TRBV5-1; D: .; size: once; J: TRBJ1-6; CDR3: CASSLEWMGSYNSPLHF; DNA: TGCGCCAGCAGCTTGGAGTGGATGGGCTCTTATAATTCACCCCTCCACTTT
V: TRBV4-1; D: TRBD1; size: .; J: TRBJ1-2; CDR3: CASSLKGTVAGYGYTF; DNA: TGCGCCAGCAGCCTCAAAGGGACAGTTGCGGGCTATGGCTACACCTTC
V: TRBV11-2; D: .; size: .; J: TRBJ2-1; CDR3: CASSLVGVRSNEQFF; DNA: TGTGCCAGCAGCTTAGTCGGGGTCCGTTCCAATGAGCAGTTCTTC
V: TRBV2; D: .; size: .; J: TRBJ2-5; CDR3: CASSGVSGYQETQYF; DNA: TGTGCCAGCAGTGGAGTGAGCGGTTACCAAGAGACCCAGTACTTC
V: TRBV9; D: .; size: .; J: TRBJ1-2; CDR3: CASSVTGFGYTF; DNA: TGTGCCAGCAGCGTGACAGGTTTCGGCTACACCTTC
V: TRBV10-1; D: TRBD2; size: .; J: TRBJ2-5; CDR3: CASRELAGGPRQETQYF; DNA: TGCGCCAGCAGGGAACTAGCGGGAGGGCCTCGGCAAGAGACCCAGTACTTC
V: TRBV5-1; D: .; size: .; J: TRBJ2-7; CDR3: CASTLAPQYEQYF; DNA: TGCGCCAGCACCTTAGCCCCCCAATACGAGCAGTACTTC
V: TRBV2; D: .; size: few; J: TRBJ1-2; CDR3: CASYLWYGYTF; DNA: TGTGCCAGCTACTTGTGGTATGGCTACACCTTC
V: TRBV29-1; D: .; size: .; J: TRBJ1-1; CDR3: CSVDRTNTEAFF; DNA: TGCAGTGTAGACAGGACGAACACTGAAGCTTTCTTT
V: TRBV2; D: .; size: .; J: TRBJ1-4; CDR3: CASSEVAISRVANEKLFF; DNA: TGTGCCAGCAGTGAAGTGGCCATTTCCCGGGTGGCTAATGAAAAACTGTTTTTT
V: TRBV15; D: TRBD1; size: .; J: TRBJ1-6; CDR3: CATSRDRTGGSPLHF; DNA: TGTGCCACCAGCAGAGACAGGACAGGGGGTTCACCCCTCCACTTT
V: TRBV7-2; D: .; size: .; J: TRBJ2-3; CDR3: CASSLLPVSTDTQYF; DNA: TGTGCCAGCAGCCTTCTACCGGTTAGCACAGATACGCAGTATTTT
V: TRBV5-6; D: .; size: .; J: TRBJ1-2; CDR3: CASSPTNFVSGYTF; DNA: TGTGCCAGCAGCCCTACTAATTTTGTTTCTGGCTACACCTTC
V: TRBV7-2; D: .; size: .; J: TRBJ2-1; CDR3: CASSGDRSYNEQFF; DNA: TGTGCCAGCAGCGGAGACAGATCCTACAATGAGCAGTTCTTC
V: TRBV24-1; D: .; size: once; J: TRBJ1-2; CDR3: CATSELKSSGYTF; DNA: TGTGCCACCAGTGAACTAAAATCGAGTGGCTACACCTTC
V: TRBV5-1; D: .; size: .; J: TRBJ1-2; CDR3: CASSLGRMGRANYGYTF; DNA: TGCGCCAGCAGCTTGGGTCGGATGGGGCGTGCTAACTATGGCTACACCTTC
V: TRBV19; D: .; size: .; J: TRBJ1-5; CDR3: CASSLWSPNQPQHF; DNA: TGTGCCAGTAGTCTCTGGAGTCCGAATCAGCCCCAGCATTTT
V: TRBV28; D: TRBD1; size: .; J: TRBJ1-2; CDR3: CASSVTGGRNYGYTF; DNA: TGTGCCAGCAGTGTTACAGGGGGCCGCAACTATGGCTACACCTTC
V: TRBV6-5; D: TRBD1; size: .; J: TRBJ1-2; CDR3: CASRGDGYGYTF; DNA: TGTGCCTCCAGGGGGGATGGCTATGGCTACACCTTC
V: TRBV12-3/TRBV12-4; D: TRBD1; size: .; J: TRBJ2-5; CDR3: CASSRDRQETQYF; DNA: TGTGCCAGCAGTAGGGACAGACAAGAGACCCAGTACTTC
V: TRBV27; D: .; size: .; J: TRBJ2-5; CDR3: CASRHTRSETQYF; DNA: TGTGCCAGCAGGCATACCAGGTCAGAGACCCAGTACTTC
V: TRBV20-1; D: TRBD2; size: .; J: TRBJ2-5; CDR3: CSATGGETQYF; DNA: TGCAGTGCTACGGGGGGGGAGACCCAGTACTTC
V: TRBV27; D: TRBD1; size: .; J: TRBJ2-1; CDR3: CASSPSGTGGKNEQFF; DNA: TGTGCCAGCAGTCCTAGTGGGACAGGGGGGAAAAATGAGCAGTTCTTC
V: TRBV24-1; D: .; size: .; J: TRBJ1-1; CDR3: CATTGVGTEAFF; DNA: TGTGCCACCACAGGGGTCGGGACTGAAGCTTTCTTT
V: TRBV27; D: .; size: .; J: TRBJ1-3; CDR3: CASRGGVGSSGNTIYF; DNA: TGTGCCAGCAGGGGCGGGGTCGGGAGCTCTGGAAACACCATATATTTT
V: TRBV29-1; D: .; size: few; J: TRBJ2-3; CDR3: CSLRPGGTDTQYF; DNA: TGCAGCTTACGACCAGGGGGCACAGATACGCAGTATTTT
V: TRBV6-1; D: TRBD1; size: .; J: TRBJ2-5; CDR3: CASSAGTGGGQETQYF; DNA: TGTGCCAGCAGTGCTGGGACAGGGGGCGGGCAAGAGACCCAGTACTTC